This T cell receptor (beta chain) was identified during a study of blood T cells in healthy people across ages. Study-wide findings and caveats: Comparison with aged donors showed that long-lived donors had more naive CD4+ cells and higher diversity.

After removal of 1 base from V and 5 bases from J, the junction contained 8 bases not matched to a gene. CDR3 length: 15 amino acids. The germline V gene encodes CDR1 SGDLS and CDR2 YYNGEE. Many counts were recorded for this clonotype. What it binds is unknown. The individuals who served as donors were healthy Caucasians living in Russia, aged about 6 to 100. The use of a sample-barcoded 5' primer and a J-beta primer mix characterized a second PCR of about 6 to 11 cycles. TCRdb re-derived calls from the 5' RACE reads in MiXCR, one entry per CDR3 protein. The sample shows about 930,000 distinct CDR3 sequences, about 27% of them seen only once. These data also featured in a second study, about T cells of mothers and their children. That paper states: Sample barcodes and 2-4 random nucleotides came from the second PCR's M1S primer. Relative to unrelated pairs, biologically related mother-child dyads exhibited marginally greater, non-significant overlap.

This clonotype originated in a woman in her forties in good health. Sequencing used blood. This chain uses TRBV9 with TRBJ2-7; 8 nucleotides align to TRBD2. This CDR3 reads CASSVRGGGLDEQYF. CDR3 coding DNA: TGTGCCAGCAGCGTACGAGGCGGGGGGTTGGACGAGCAGTACTTC. Based on the CDR3 plus reference TRBV9 and TRBJ2-7, the full variable domain is DSGVTQTPKHLITATGQRVTLRCSPRSGDLSVYWYQQSLDQGLQFLIQYYNGEERAKGNILERFSAQQFPDLHSELNLSSLELGDSALYFCASSVRGGGLDEQYFGPGTRLTVT.